The 20 T cell receptor beta chains below come from one sample, sequenced in a study of blood T cell repertoires in COVID-19. The table came from immunoSEQ multiplex PCR; TCRdb's copy has only in-frame clones and leaves some out. Among some 270,000 clones listed, around 81% were seen once. Sequencing was done on a sample of PBMCs or T cells enriched from blood (not recorded which). These receptors originate from a man aged 50-59 years who had recovered from COVID-19.

This clone was seen once. The chain is built from TRBV6-5 and TRBJ2-3; the D is unclear. With 7 bases removed from V and 1 base from J, the gap between germline ends came to 9 bases. Looked up from germline, CDR1 is MNHEY and CDR2 is SVGAGI. This CDR3 has 13 amino acids. This CDR3 reads CASTPVGTDTQYF. CDR3 sequence (DNA): TGTGCCAGCACCCCAGTTGGCACAGATACGCAGTATTTT.

Here the CDR3 DNA reads TGTGCCAGCAGCTTGGCAGGGGGGAACACTGAAGCTTTCTTT. It codes for CASSLAGGNTEAFF. V is TRBV5-6 and J is TRBJ1-1; 7 nucleotides line up with TRBD1. Germline trimming cut 0 bases from V and 1 base from J; bases unmatched to any gene: 0. From germline, CDR1 is SGHDT and CDR2 YYEEEE. The CDR3 runs 14 residues.

The chain combines TRBV4-2 with TRBJ1-1, with 7 bases fitting TRBD1. In germline, CDR1 is LGHNA, CDR2 YNFKEQ. The CDR3 spans 16 residues. The J segment lost 5 bases and the V segment lost 0 bases, leaving 9 bases of the junction unmatched. The CDR3 reads CASSQDYRGVETEAFF. Written as DNA, the CDR3 is TGTGCCAGCAGCCAAGATTACAGGGGTGTGGAGACTGAAGCTTTCTTT.

The chain carries TRBV29-1 and TRBJ1-2; D is undetermined. The V and J ends lost 7 bases and 2 bases respectively, with 11 bases between them. From germline, CDR1 is SQVTM and CDR2 ANQGSEA. The CDR3 is made up of 12 amino acids. CDR3 bases: TGCAGCGCTGGAGGGAGGAACTATGGCTACACCTTC. Its protein is CSAGGRNYGYTF.

The chain combines TRBV9 with TRBJ1-6; 8 bases agree with TRBD1. This CDR3 region has 15 residues. In germline, CDR1 is SGDLS, CDR2 YYNGEE. V dropped 1 base and J dropped 7; count of bases not matched to a gene: 4. This CDR3 reads CASSVKTGANSPLHF. The CDR3 DNA follows: TGTGCCAGCAGCGTAAAGACAGGGGCGAATTCACCCCTCCACTTT.

The V gene is TRBV7-2, the J gene TRBJ1-1; 8 bases line up with TRBD1. This CDR3 is built from 15 residues. Germline V lookup: CDR1 SGHTA, CDR2 FQGNSA. Trimming removed 1 base from V and 1 base from J; junction bases left unmatched: 2. CDR3 sequence (DNA): TGTGCCAGCAGCTTAGTGGACAGGGCGAACACTGAAGCTTTCTTT. Translating it yields CASSLVDRANTEAFF.

V gene TRBV6-2 or TRBV6-3 combines with J gene TRBJ2-7, with 7 bases that match TRBD1. The CDR3 is 14 amino acids. Germline CDR1 MNHEY, CDR2 SVGEGT. Trimming at V came to 0 bases and at J to 2 bases, leaving 1 base not matched to a gene. CDR3 residues: CASSYSTGAYEQYF. CDR3 nucleotide sequence: TGTGCCAGCAGTTACTCTACAGGGGCCTACGAGCAGTACTTC.

This rearrangement joins TRBV6-4 to TRBJ2-1; 7 bases fit TRBD2. The ends lost 0 bases at V and 8 bases at J; junction bases unmatched: 4. Germline CDR1 reads MRHNA; CDR2 reads SNTAGT. The CDR3 consists of 14 residues. The CDR3, as DNA: TGTGCCAGCAGTGACTCGACTAGCCTCGATGAGCAGTTCTTC. Protein: CASSDSTSLDEQFF.

This sequence joins TRBV6-4 and TRBJ1-2; D gene unclear. The CDR3 length is 17 residues. With 0 bases removed from V and 7 bases from J, the gap between germline ends came to 21 bases. CDR1 MRHNA and CDR2 SNTAGT come from the germline V gene. The CDR3 loop reads CASSDSRGGPGFRGYTF. CDR3 bases: TGTGCCAGCAGTGACTCCCGGGGAGGCCCGGGTTTCCGTGGCTACACCTTC.

The J gene is TRBJ2-1, the V gene TRBV5-1, with TRBD1 matching over 7 bases. CDR1 SGHRS and CDR2 YFSETQ come from the germline V gene. J gave up 2 bases and V 3 bases, and 5 bases lay outside the gene matches. This CDR3 spans 15 amino acids. The CDR3 protein is CASSSGTEAYNEQFF. Here the CDR3 DNA reads TGCGCCAGCAGCTCCGGGACAGAGGCCTACAATGAGCAGTTCTTC.

The chain employs TRBV6-5 and TRBJ2-7; 7 positions agree with TRBD2. With 4 bases clipped from V and 3 bases from J, the junction kept 6 bases outside the gene matches. The germline gives CDR1 MNHEY, CDR2 SVGAGI. The CDR3 covers 14 residues. This chain's CDR3 is CASSLVREDYEQYF. CDR3 sequence (DNA): TGTGCCAGCAGTTTAGTTCGGGAGGACTACGAGCAGTACTTC.

The chain combines TRBV29-1 with TRBJ2-7, with TRBD2 identical over 8 bases. Losses at the gene ends were 0 bases for V and 5 bases for J; bases not matched to a gene: 9. The CDR3 is made up of 15 amino acids. The germline CDR1 and CDR2 sequences are SQVTM and ANQGSEA. Here the CDR3 reads CSVEEGSGRSHEQYF. CDR3 DNA: TGCAGCGTTGAAGAGGGGAGCGGGAGAAGCCACGAGCAGTACTTC.

A remark on this clone: Sequence at one end of the junction differs from germline and may be a read error. In DNA, the CDR3 is TGCGCCAGTAGCTTGGGGACAGGGGGGACCACTGAAGCTTTCTTT. Translated, it gives CASSLGTGGTTEAFF. The rearrangement uses TRBV5-1 and TRBJ1-1; 11 bases agree with TRBD1. The germline V gene encodes CDR1 SGHRS and CDR2 YFSETQ. The CDR3 sequence is 15 residues long.

The gene calls are TRBV12-5 and TRBJ1-2, with 7 positions matching TRBD1. This CDR3 comprises 14 residues. Germline lookup yields CDR1 LGHNT and CDR2 FRNRAP. J gave up 3 bases and V 7 bases, and 8 bases lay outside the gene matches. CDR3 nucleotides: TGTGCTAGTGCCCCAAGACAGGGATACTATGGCTACACCTTC. Translated: CASAPRQGYYGYTF.

This clone came up a few times. V usage is TRBV29-1 and J usage is TRBJ1-2, with no clear D. This CDR3 region has 9 residues. Trimming stripped 4 bases from V and 8 bases from J, with 5 bases between. Per germline, CDR1 SQVTM and CDR2 ANQGSEA. CDR3 residues: CSVVEGYTF. The CDR3 nucleotides read TGCAGCGTTGTGGAGGGCTACACCTTC.

This clone turned up a few times. The chain employs TRBV10-3 and TRBJ2-7, with a possible D match to TRBD1 (6 bases). This CDR3 contains 14 residues. CDR1 ENHRY and CDR2 SYGVKD come from the germline V gene. V was trimmed by 5 bases and J by 5 bases, leaving 16 bases between them. The CDR3 DNA sequence: TGTGCCATCAGTCCCGTCGAGGGGGTCCACGAGCAGTACTTC. Translated: CAISPVEGVHEQYF.

The genes are TRBV5-1 and TRBJ1-1; 7 bases line up with TRBD1. V lost 4 bases and J lost 0; bases outside the gene matches: 6. The CDR3 has 15 residues. Germline-derived CDR1 and CDR2 are SGHRS and YFSETQ. CDR3 nucleotide sequence: TGCGCCAGCAGCACTGGACAGGAACTGAACACTGAAGCTTTCTTT. Translated: CASSTGQELNTEAFF.

This chain connects TRBV5-1 to TRBJ2-7; 12 bases agree with TRBD2. Germline lookup yields CDR1 SGHRS and CDR2 YFSETQ. The CDR3 consists of 18 residues. V lost 0 bases to trimming and J lost 0 bases; unmatched junction nucleotides: 7. This CDR3 is CASSLDWTSGTSSYEQYF. CDR3 nucleotide sequence: TGCGCCAGCAGCTTGGATTGGACTAGCGGGACCAGCTCCTACGAGCAGTACTTC.

The genes are TRBV7-2 and TRBJ2-5; TRBD1 agrees at 9 bases. The germline gives CDR1 SGHTA, CDR2 FQGNSA. The CDR3 loop spans 14 amino acids. Unmatched junction bases numbered 6, after V lost 5 bases and J lost 5 bases. Here the CDR3 reads CASSAQGAGETQYF. DNA for the CDR3: TGTGCCAGCAGCGCACAGGGGGCGGGGGAGACCCAGTACTTC.

V usage is TRBV27 and J usage is TRBJ1-6, with D unresolved. This CDR3 is built from 10 residues. Germline CDR1 reads MNHEY; CDR2 reads SMNVEV (reference sequence). Trimming cost V 6 bases and J 11 bases, with 5 bases left between them. CDR3 sequence: CASSYPPLHF. The CDR3 nucleotides are TGTGCCAGCAGCTACCCACCCCTCCACTTT.